Below are 14 T cell receptor beta chains sequenced from a single sample in a study of blood T cells in healthy people across ages. With a J-beta primer mix and a sample-barcoded 5' primer, a second PCR ran roughly 6 to 12 cycles. TCRdb re-called the 5' RACE reads through MiXCR, storing one row per CDR3 protein. The sample has 800,000 or so distinct CDR3 sequences; roughly 25% are singletons. This sample was shared with a second study, whose subject was T cells of mothers and their children.

Input material: blood. These receptors were taken from a boy younger than 18 in good health.

V usage is TRBV20-1 and J usage is TRBJ2-5, with D possibly TRBD2 on 5 matching bases. Trimming shortened V by 4 bases and J by 5 bases, and 26 bases separated the two germline ends. The CDR3 sequence is 17 residues long. Germline CDR1 is DFQATT and CDR2 is SNEGSKA (reference sequence). CDR3 nucleotide sequence: TGCAGTGCTACCGAGAGCTTGTGGGAGTTGTCTTCGGAGACCCAGTACTTC. Its protein product is CSATESLWELSSETQYF.

About this clonotype itself: One end of the junction fails to match germline, which may point to a read error. The rearrangement links TRBV12-3 or TRBV12-4 to TRBJ2-6; possible D gene TRBD1, 5 bases. The CDR3 runs to 13 residues. CDR3 coding DNA: TGTGCCAGCAGGTGGAGTGGGGCCAAAGTCCTGACTTTC. It specifies CASRWSGAKVLTF.

The chain employs TRBV28 and TRBJ2-3, with TRBD2 identical over 8 bases. Trimming cost V 4 bases and J 2 bases; bases outside gene matches: 8. The CDR3 is 16 amino acids. Germline V CDR1 and CDR2: MDHEN, SYDVKM. CDR3 region: CASSSPGLEATDTQYF. For the CDR3, the DNA is TGTGCCAGCAGTTCACCGGGACTAGAGGCCACAGATACGCAGTATTTT.

The chain couples TRBV9 to TRBJ2-5; 14 bases map to TRBD2. The DNA matches TRBJ2-1 better at its end, which makes the J call doubtful. The CDR3 extends over 18 amino acids. The V gene's germline CDR1 is SGDLS and CDR2 YYNGEE. In DNA form, the CDR3 reads TGTGCCAGCAGCGCGACTAGCGGGAGGGCCGGTGGGATGCATGAGCAGTTCTTC. It encodes CASSATSGRAGGMHEQFF.

The gene calls are TRBV28 and TRBJ2-5, with a possible D match to TRBD2 (6 bases). The J call is uncertain, as TRBJ2-7 better fits the DNA end. The germline CDR1 and CDR2 sequences are MDHEN and SYDVKM. The CDR3 is 13 amino acids. The CDR3 DNA reads as TGTGCCAGCAGGGTAGCGGACTCCTACGAGCAGTACTTC. Its protein product is CASRVADSYEQYF.

This clonotype was counted a few times. The J gene is TRBJ2-7, the V gene TRBV20-1; 9 bases map to TRBD1. The germline V gene encodes CDR1 DFQATT and CDR2 SNEGSKA (reference sequence). The CDR3 loop spans 11 amino acids. The CDR3 coding sequence is TGCATCGGACAGGGGTTCGACGAGCAGTACTTC. Translated, it gives CIGQGFDEQYF.

Details on this clonotype: A much larger clone differs from this one at a single base, so this may be a read error. The chain couples TRBV19 to TRBJ1-1; D gene uncertain. CDR1 is LNHDA, CDR2 SQIVND, per germline (reference sequence). This CDR3 comprises 12 residues. The ends were cut back, 1 base at V and 5 bases at J, with 5 bases in the middle. CDR3 loop: CASSIGATEAFF. The CDR3 nucleotides read TGTGCCAGTAGTATAGGAGCGACTGAAGCTTTCTTT.

This clonotype was observed a handful of times. This chain links TRBV12-3 or TRBV12-4 with TRBJ1-4; no firm D call. This CDR3 is built from 15 residues. The V end lost 4 bases, the J end lost 7 bases, and 16 bases lay between the germline ends. CDR3 coding DNA: TGTGCCAGCAGTTACCTCGCGCCACCTAGTGAAAAACTGTTTTTT. It yields the protein CASSYLAPPSEKLFF.

Only a few counts were recorded for this clonotype. The chain combines TRBV9 with TRBJ2-3; D gene unclear. The V and J ends lost 2 bases and 4 bases respectively, with 20 bases between them. CDR1 SGDLS and CDR2 YYNGEE come from the germline V gene. The length of the CDR3 is 17 residues. DNA of the CDR3: TGTGCCAGCAGCGTTTCCCCCGGCAGGACCGGCGCAGATACGCAGTATTTT. Protein: CASSVSPGRTGADTQYF.

J is TRBJ1-3 and V is TRBV28, with D unresolved. The CDR3 is 13 residues long. Germline assignment: CDR1 MDHEN and CDR2 SYDVKM. Trimming left V 1 base short and J 4 bases short, with 5 bases between. The CDR3 reads CASSLSVGNTIYF. CDR3 nucleotide sequence: TGTGCCAGCAGTTTATCAGTCGGAAACACCATATATTTT.

The chain has TRBV11-2 and TRBJ2-7, with D possibly being TRBD2 (5 bases). Germline CDR1 SGHAT, CDR2 FQNNGV. This CDR3 comprises 15 residues. V lost 5 bases and J lost 3, with 17 bases in between. CDR3 in amino acids: CASSLSGLTLYEQYF. The CDR3 coding sequence is TGTGCCAGCAGCCTGTCAGGACTTACCCTCTACGAGCAGTACTTC.

This clonotype was picked up a small number of times. The V call is TRBV12-3 or TRBV12-4, the J call TRBJ2-5; 8 bases fit TRBD1. With the DNA end fitting TRBJ2-1 better, the J assignment may be wrong. This CDR3 is built from 15 residues. The CDR3 region has the DNA TGTGCCAGCAGTTTCGGCAGGGGGCCTTACAATGAGCAGTTCTTC. It codes for CASSFGRGPYNEQFF.

This clonotype has just a few counts. This sequence joins TRBV7-2 and TRBJ2-7; D is uncertain. Trimming removed 7 bases from V and 5 bases from J, with 18 bases in between. CDR3 length: 14 residues. CDR1 is SGHTA and CDR2 is FQGNSA in the germline V gene. Here the CDR3 reads CASTPSVLGDEQYF. The CDR3 DNA reads as TGTGCCAGCACTCCGAGCGTCCTAGGTGACGAGCAGTACTTC.

This sequence joins TRBV24-1 and TRBJ1-2, with TRBD1 identical over 8 bases. CDR1 is KGHDR, CDR2 SFDVKD, per germline. V shed 5 bases and J 4 bases; nucleotides not matched to a gene: 5. The CDR3 consists of 14 residues. CDR3 loop: CATSATGTGYGYTF. The CDR3 region has the DNA TGTGCCACCAGTGCAACCGGGACAGGCTATGGCTACACCTTC.